The clone carrying this TCR beta chain is deemed medium-sized. Compared with germline, one end of the junction differs, possibly owing to a read error. PCR employed 60 Vbeta and 13 Jbeta primers. Profiling relied on immunoSEQ multiplex PCR, and the TCRdb table lists in-frame clones only, not all of them. The sample consists of 40,000 to 45,000 clones, 50% of them appearing once. The record originates from a study of cytomegalovirus exposure and HLA in healthy donors. This CDR3 is built from 14 residues. Germline V gives CDR1 LNHNV, CDR2 YYDKDF (reference sequence). The material sequenced was PBMCs. V usage is TRBV15 and J usage is TRBJ1-2; TRBD1 aligns across 9 bases. The clonotype comes from a human donor in good health. The CDR3 DNA reads TGTGCCACCAGCAGAGATCCTGGGGTGGGACAGGGAGGCTTC. Translating it yields CATSRDPGVGQGGF.